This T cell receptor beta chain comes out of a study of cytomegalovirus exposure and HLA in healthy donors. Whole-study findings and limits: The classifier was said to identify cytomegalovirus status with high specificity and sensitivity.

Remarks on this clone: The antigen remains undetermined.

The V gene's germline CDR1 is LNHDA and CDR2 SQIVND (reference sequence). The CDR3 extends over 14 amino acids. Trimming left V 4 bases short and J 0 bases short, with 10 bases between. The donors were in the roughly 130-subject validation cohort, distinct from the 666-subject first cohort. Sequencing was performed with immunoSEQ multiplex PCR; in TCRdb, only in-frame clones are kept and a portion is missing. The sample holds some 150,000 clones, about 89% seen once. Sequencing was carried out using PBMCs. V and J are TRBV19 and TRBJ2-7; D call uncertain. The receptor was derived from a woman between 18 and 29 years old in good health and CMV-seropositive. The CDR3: CASSTLLSSYEQYF. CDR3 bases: TGTGCCAGTAGTACTCTTCTGAGCTCCTACGAGCAGTACTTC.